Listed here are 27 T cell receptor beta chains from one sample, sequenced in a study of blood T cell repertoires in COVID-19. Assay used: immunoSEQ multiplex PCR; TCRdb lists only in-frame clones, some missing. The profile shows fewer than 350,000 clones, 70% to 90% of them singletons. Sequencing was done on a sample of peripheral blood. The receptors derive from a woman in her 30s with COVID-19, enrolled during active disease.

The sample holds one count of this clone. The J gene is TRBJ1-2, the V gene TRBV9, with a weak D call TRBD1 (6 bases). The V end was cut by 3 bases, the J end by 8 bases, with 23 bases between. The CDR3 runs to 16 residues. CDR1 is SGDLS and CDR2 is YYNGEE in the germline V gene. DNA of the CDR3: TGTGCCAGCAGCGCCTCCGGGACACCGGGGATGGGGGGCTACACCTTC. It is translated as CASSASGTPGMGGYTF.

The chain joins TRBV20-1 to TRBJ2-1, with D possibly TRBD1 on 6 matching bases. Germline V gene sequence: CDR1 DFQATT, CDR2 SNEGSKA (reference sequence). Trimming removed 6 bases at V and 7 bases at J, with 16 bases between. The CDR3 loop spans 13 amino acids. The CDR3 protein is CSASINRANEQFF. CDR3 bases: TGCAGTGCAAGTATCAACAGGGCAAATGAGCAGTTCTTC.

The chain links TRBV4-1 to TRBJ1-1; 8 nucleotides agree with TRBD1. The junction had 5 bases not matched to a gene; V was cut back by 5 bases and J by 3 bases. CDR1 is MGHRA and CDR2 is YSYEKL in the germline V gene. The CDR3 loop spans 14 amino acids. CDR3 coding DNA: TGCGCCAGCAGCACACGGACAGGGTACACTGAAGCTTTCTTT. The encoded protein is CASSTRTGYTEAFF.

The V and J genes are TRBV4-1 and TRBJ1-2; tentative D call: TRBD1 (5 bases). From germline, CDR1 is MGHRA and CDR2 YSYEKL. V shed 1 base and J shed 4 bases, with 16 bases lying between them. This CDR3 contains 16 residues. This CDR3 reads CASSQGSVGQGYGYTF. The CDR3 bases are TGCGCCAGCAGCCAAGGGTCCGTTGGCCAGGGCTATGGCTACACCTTC.

The CDR3 protein is CASSGRQGAWNSPLHF. The CDR3, as DNA: TGTGCCAGCAGCGGACGTCAGGGGGCTTGGAATTCACCCCTCCACTTT. V is TRBV5-8 and J is TRBJ1-6; TRBD1 agrees at 8 bases. Germline V gene lookup returns CDR1 SGHTS and CDR2 YDEGEE. This CDR3 region has 16 residues. With V trimmed by 4 bases and J by 7 bases, 10 bases remained unmatched.

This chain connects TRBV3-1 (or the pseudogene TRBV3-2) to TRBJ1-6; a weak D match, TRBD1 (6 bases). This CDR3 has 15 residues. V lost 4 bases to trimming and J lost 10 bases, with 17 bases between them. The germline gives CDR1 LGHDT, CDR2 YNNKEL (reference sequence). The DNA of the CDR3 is TGTGCCAGCAGCCCTTCGGGCACAGGGCGCTCACCCCTCCACTTT. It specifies CASSPSGTGRSPLHF.

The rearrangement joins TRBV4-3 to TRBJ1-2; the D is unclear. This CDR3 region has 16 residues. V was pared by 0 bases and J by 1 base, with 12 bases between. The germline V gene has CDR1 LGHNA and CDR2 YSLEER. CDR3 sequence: CASSQDPREFNYGYTF. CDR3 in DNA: TGCGCCAGCAGCCAAGACCCCCGTGAGTTTAACTATGGCTACACCTTC.

The CDR3 region is CASSQAGTSGGHQETQYF. DNA for the CDR3: TGTGCCAGCAGCCAAGCAGGGACTAGCGGGGGGCACCAAGAGACCCAGTACTTC. The rearrangement joins TRBV4-2 to TRBJ2-5, with TRBD2 matching over 15 bases. V gave up 1 base and J gave up 0 bases; unmatched junction bases: 3. The V gene's germline CDR1 is LGHNA and CDR2 YNFKEQ. The CDR3 spans 18 residues.

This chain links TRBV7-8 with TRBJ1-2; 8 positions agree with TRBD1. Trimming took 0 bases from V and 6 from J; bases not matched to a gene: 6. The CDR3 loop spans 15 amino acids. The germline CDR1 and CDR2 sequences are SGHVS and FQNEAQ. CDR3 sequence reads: CASSLAPGQGNGYTF. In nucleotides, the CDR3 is TGTGCCAGCAGCTTAGCGCCCGGACAGGGAAATGGCTACACCTTC. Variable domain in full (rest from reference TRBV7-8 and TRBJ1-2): GAGVSQSPRYKVAKRGQDVALRCDPISGHVSLFWYQQALGQGPEFLTYFQNEAQLDKSGLPSDRFFAERPEGSVSTLKIQRTQQEDSAVYLCASSLAPGQGNGYTFGSGTRLTVV.

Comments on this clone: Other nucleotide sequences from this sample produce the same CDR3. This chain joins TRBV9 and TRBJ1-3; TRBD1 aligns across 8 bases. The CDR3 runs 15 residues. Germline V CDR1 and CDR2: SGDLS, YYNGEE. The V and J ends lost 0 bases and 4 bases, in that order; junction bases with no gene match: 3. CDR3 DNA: TGTGCCAGCAGCGTAGCTCAGGGGGCGGGAAACACCATATATTTT. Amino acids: CASSVAQGAGNTIYF.

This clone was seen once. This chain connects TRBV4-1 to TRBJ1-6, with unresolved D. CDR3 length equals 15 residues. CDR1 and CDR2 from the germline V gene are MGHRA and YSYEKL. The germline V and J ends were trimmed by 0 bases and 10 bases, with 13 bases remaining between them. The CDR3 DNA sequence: TGCGCCAGCAGCCAAGACCGGGGTTCGGGGTCACCCCTCCACTTT. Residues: CASSQDRGSGSPLHF.

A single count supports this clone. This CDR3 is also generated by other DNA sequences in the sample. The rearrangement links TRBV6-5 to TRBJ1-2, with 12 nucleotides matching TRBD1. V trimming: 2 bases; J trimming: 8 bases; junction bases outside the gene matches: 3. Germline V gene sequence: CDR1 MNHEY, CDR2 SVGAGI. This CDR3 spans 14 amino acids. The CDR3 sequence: CASSYTGQGAGYTF. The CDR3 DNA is TGTGCCAGCAGTTACACGGGACAGGGGGCGGGCTACACCTTC.

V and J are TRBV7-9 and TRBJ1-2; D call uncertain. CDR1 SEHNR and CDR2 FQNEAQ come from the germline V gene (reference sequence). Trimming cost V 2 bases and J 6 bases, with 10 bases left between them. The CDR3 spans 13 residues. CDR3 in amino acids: CASSLSYGDGYTF. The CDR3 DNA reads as TGTGCCAGCAGCTTATCTTATGGAGATGGCTACACCTTC.

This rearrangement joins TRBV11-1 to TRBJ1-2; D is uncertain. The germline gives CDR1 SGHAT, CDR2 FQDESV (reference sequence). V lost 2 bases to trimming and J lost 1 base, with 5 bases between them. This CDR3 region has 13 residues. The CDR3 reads CASSLPNNYGYTF. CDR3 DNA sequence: TGTGCCAGCAGCTTACCCAATAACTATGGCTACACCTTC.

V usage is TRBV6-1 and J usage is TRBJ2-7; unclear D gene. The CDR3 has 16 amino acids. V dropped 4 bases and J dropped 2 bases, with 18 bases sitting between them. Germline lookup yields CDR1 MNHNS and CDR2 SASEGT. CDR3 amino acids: CASSAPVSSPPYEQYV. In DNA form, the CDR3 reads TGTGCCAGCAGTGCCCCGGTTAGCTCCCCGCCCTACGAGCAGTACGTC.

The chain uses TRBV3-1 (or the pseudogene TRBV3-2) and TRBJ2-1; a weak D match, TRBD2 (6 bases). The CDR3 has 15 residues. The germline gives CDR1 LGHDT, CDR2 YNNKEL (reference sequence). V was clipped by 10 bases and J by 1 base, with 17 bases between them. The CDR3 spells CATQAGGRSYNEQFF. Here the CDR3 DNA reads TGTGCCACCCAAGCCGGGGGTAGATCCTACAATGAGCAGTTCTTC.

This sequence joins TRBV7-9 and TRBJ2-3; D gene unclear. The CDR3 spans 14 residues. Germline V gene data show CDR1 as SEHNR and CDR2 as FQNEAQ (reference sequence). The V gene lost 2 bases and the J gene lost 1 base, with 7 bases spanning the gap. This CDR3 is CASSLSRGTDTQYF. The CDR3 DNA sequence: TGTGCCAGCAGCTTATCACGGGGCACAGATACGCAGTATTTT.

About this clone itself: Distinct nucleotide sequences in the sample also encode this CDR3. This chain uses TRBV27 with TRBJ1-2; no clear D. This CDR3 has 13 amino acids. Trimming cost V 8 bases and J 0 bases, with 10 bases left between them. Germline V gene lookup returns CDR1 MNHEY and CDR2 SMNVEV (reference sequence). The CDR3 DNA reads TGTGCCAGCTCGGGAGCGCCTAACTATGGCTACACCTTC. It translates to CASSGAPNYGYTF.

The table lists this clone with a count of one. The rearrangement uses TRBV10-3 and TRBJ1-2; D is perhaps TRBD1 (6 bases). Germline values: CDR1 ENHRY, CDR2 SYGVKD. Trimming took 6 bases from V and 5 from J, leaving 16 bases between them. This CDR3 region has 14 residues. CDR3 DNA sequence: TGTGCCATCAGCACCTCAGGGGTGGTGTATGGCTACACCTTC. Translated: CAISTSGVVYGYTF.

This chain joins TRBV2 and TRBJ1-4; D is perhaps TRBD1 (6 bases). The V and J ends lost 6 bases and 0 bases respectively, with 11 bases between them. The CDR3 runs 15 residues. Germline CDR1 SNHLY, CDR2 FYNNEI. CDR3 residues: CASRGAAATNEKLFF. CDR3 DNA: TGTGCCAGCAGGGGGGCGGCAGCAACTAATGAAAAACTGTTTTTT.

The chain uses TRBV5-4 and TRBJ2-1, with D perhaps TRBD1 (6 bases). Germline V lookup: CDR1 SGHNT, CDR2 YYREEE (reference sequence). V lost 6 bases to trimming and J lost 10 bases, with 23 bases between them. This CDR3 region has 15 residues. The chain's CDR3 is CASTKDGGGTGEQFF. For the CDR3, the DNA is TGTGCCAGCACCAAGGATGGTGGGGGCACGGGGGAGCAGTTCTTC.

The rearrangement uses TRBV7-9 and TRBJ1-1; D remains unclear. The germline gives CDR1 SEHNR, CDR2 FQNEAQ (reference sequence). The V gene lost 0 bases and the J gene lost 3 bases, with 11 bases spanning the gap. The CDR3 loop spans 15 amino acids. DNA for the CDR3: TGTGCCAGCAGCTTAGCGAGGGCGATTCACACTGAAGCTTTCTTT. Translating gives CASSLARAIHTEAFF. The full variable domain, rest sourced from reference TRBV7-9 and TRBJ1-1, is DTGVSQNPRHKITKRGQNVTFRCDPISEHNRLYWYRQTLGQGPEFLTYFQNEAQLEKSRLLSDRFSAERPKGSFSTLEIQRTEQGDSAMYLCASSLARAIHTEAFFGQGTRLTVV.

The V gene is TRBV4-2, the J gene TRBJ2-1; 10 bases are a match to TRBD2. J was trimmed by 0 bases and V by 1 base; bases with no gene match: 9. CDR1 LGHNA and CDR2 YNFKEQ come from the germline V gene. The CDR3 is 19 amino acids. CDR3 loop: CASSQGDSGGLSSYNEQFF. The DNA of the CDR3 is TGTGCCAGCAGCCAAGGGGATAGCGGGGGGCTGAGCTCCTACAATGAGCAGTTCTTC.

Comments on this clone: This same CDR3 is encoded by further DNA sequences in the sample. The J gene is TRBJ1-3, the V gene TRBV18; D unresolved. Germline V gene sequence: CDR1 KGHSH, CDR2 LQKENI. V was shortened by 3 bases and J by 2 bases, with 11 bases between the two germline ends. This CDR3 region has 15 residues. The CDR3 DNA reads TGTGCCAGCTCACCTGCCGGGAACGCTGGAAACACCATATATTTT. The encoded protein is CASSPAGNAGNTIYF.

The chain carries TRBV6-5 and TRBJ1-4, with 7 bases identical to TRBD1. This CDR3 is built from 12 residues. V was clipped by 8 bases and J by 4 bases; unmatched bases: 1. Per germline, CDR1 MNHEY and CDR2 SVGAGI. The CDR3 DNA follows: TGTGCCAGCCGACAGGGTAATGAAAAACTGTTTTTT. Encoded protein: CASRQGNEKLFF.

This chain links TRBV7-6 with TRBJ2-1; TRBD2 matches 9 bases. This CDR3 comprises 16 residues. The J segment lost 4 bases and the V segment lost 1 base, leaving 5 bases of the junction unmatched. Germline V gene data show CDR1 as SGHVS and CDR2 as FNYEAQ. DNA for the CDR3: TGTGCCAGCAGCTTAGACGCGGGGGGGCTTTACAATGAGCAGTTCTTC. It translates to CASSLDAGGLYNEQFF.

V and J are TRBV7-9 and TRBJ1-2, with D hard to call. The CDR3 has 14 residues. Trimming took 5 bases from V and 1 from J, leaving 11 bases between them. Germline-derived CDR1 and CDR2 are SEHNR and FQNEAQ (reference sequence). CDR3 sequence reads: CASSHKTLNYGYTF. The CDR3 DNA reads TGTGCCAGCAGCCATAAGACACTTAACTATGGCTACACCTTC.